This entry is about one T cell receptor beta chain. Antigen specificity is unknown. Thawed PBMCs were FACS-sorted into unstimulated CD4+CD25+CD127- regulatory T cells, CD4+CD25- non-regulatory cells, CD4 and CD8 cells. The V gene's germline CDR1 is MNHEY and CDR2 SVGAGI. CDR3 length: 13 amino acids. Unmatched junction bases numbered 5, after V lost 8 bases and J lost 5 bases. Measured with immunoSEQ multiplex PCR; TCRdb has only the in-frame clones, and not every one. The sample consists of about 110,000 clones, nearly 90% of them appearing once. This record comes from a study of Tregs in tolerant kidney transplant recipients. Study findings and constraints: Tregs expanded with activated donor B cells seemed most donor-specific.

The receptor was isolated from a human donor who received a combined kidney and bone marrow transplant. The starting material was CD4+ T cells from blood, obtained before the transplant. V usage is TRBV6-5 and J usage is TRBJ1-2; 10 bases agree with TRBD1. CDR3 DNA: TGTGCCAGCCGACCGGACAGGGGGTATGGCTACACCTTC. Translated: CASRPDRGYGYTF.